Presented here are 32 T cell receptor beta chains from one specimen sequenced in a study of CD8+CD57+ T cells in acquired aplastic anemia. Genomic DNA constituted the template upon which TCR beta VDJ and CDR3 profiling was performed. TCRdb re-derived calls from the reads in MiXCR, one entry per CDR3 protein. The data hold some 180,000 distinct CDR3 sequences, with approximately 49% observed a single time. Sequencing was performed on sorted CD4+, CD8+, or CD8+CD57+ T cells (not recorded which) from PBMCs. The source is a human donor in good health.

This sequence joins TRBV19 and TRBJ2-2; maybe TRBD2 (5 bases). CDR1 is LNHDA, CDR2 SQIVND, per germline (reference sequence). Between the trimmed V and J ends, which lost 7 bases and 3 bases, there was a span of 15 bases. CDR3 size: 15 residues. CDR3 sequence (DNA): TGTGCCAGTATTGGGATTAGCGCGGACACCGGGGAGCTGTTTTTT. It translates to CASIGISADTGELFF.

This clonotype was observed many times. Given a much more abundant clone one base away, this may be a read error. This rearrangement joins TRBV2 to TRBJ1-6; D unclear. V was cut by 3 bases and J by 9 bases, with 12 bases left in between. Germline CDR1 SNHLY, CDR2 FYNNEI. The CDR3 sequence is 14 residues long. CDR3: CASSEGRYVSPLHF. As DNA, the CDR3 is TGTGCCAGCAGTGAGGGAAGGTACGTTTCACCCCTCCACTTT.

Remarks on this clonotype: Being one base from a much bigger clone, this may be a read error. This chain connects TRBV9 to TRBJ2-7, with TRBD1 matching 9 bases. The CDR3 is 14 amino acids. The germline V gene has CDR1 SGDLS and CDR2 YYNGEE. V shed 4 bases, J shed 2 bases, and the junction held 4 bases outside the gene matches. CDR3 sequence reads: CASSSRDRAYEQYF. The CDR3, as DNA: TGTGCCAGCAGCTCCCGGGACAGGGCCTACGAGCAGTACTTC.

The rearrangement uses TRBV7-9 and TRBJ2-3; D uncertain. This CDR3 contains 14 residues. The germline V and J ends were trimmed by 2 bases and 2 bases, with 8 bases remaining between them. Germline-derived CDR1 and CDR2 are SEHNR and FQNEAQ (reference sequence). CDR3 nucleotides: TGTGCCAGCAGCTTAAACAGCCTCACAGATACGCAGTATTTT. Translated: CASSLNSLTDTQYF.

This clonotype has just one count. This could be a read error, since a much larger clone is one nucleotide away. The rearrangement uses TRBV6-1 and TRBJ2-6; TRBD1 matches at 9 bases. Germline CDR1 MNHNS, CDR2 SASEGT. The CDR3 sequence is 17 residues long. This CDR3 is CASNTGQGRAGANVPTF. Written as DNA, the CDR3 is TGTGCCAGTAATACGGGACAGGGAAGAGCTGGGGCCAACGTCCCGACTTTC.

This clonotype showed up just a few times. This chain connects TRBV2 to TRBJ1-4; possible D gene TRBD1, 5 bases. Looked up from germline, CDR1 is SNHLY and CDR2 is FYNNEI. This CDR3 region has 14 residues. Between the trimmed V and J ends, which lost 5 bases and 8 bases, there was a span of 15 bases. The DNA for the CDR3 is TGTGCCAGCAGTACCGGGACCGAGTGGGAAAAACTGTTTTTT. Translated, it gives CASSTGTEWEKLFF.

The chain recombines TRBV6-1 with TRBJ1-6; 7 bases align to TRBD1. The CDR3 has 15 residues. The germline V gene has CDR1 MNHNS and CDR2 SASEGT. V lost 4 bases, J lost 5 bases, and 5 bases stayed unmatched. CDR3 sequence reads: CASSGGQAHNSPLHF. The CDR3 bases are TGTGCCAGCAGTGGCGGACAGGCCCATAATTCACCCCTCCACTTT.

This clonotype was observed many times. The chain has TRBV19 and TRBJ2-5; D call uncertain. The ends were cut back, 3 bases at V and 5 bases at J, with 13 bases in the middle. CDR1 is LNHDA and CDR2 is SQIVND in the germline V gene (reference sequence). The CDR3 totals 14 residues. The CDR3 spells CASSMERSRETQYF. CDR3 sequence (DNA): TGTGCCAGTAGTATGGAGAGGTCGCGGGAGACCCAGTACTTC. The full variable domain, completed using reference TRBV19 and TRBJ2-5, is DGGITQSPKYLFRKEGQNVTLSCEQNLNHDAMYWYRQDPGQGLRLIYYSQIVNDFQKGDIAEGYSVSREKKESFPLTVTSAQKNPTAFYLCASSMERSRETQYFGPGTRLLVL.

The chain joins TRBV2 to TRBJ1-6; no reliable D call. The CDR3 sequence is 14 residues long. CDR1 SNHLY and CDR2 FYNNEI come from the germline V gene. Trimming cost V 6 bases and J 5 bases, with 11 bases left between them. The CDR3 reads CASRGDTHNSPLHF. The CDR3 DNA follows: TGTGCCAGCAGAGGAGACACTCATAATTCACCCCTCCACTTT.

A remark on this clonotype: The junction departs from germline at one end; a sequencing error may be responsible. The chain links TRBV10-3 to TRBJ2-1; 9 bases are shared with TRBD1. The germline CDR1 and CDR2 sequences are ENHRY and SYGVKD. The CDR3 is 15 residues long. The CDR3 reads CAINEGQGRVGEQFF. The CDR3 DNA reads as TGTGCCATCAATGAGGGACAGGGTAGAGTAGGTGAGCAGTTCTTC.

This clonotype was seen many times. The chain is built from TRBV2 and TRBJ1-2; no clear D gene. Trimming took 1 base from V and 8 from J, leaving 8 bases between them. The CDR3 contains 12 residues. CDR1 and CDR2 (germline): SNHLY, FYNNEI. This CDR3 is CASSEGTRGYTF. Written as DNA, the CDR3 is TGTGCCAGCAGTGAAGGAACTAGGGGCTACACCTTC.

This clonotype occurred many times. The J gene is TRBJ1-1, the V gene TRBV7-2; D is unresolved. Trimming left V 2 bases short and J 0 bases short, with 7 bases between. The germline CDR1 and CDR2 sequences are SGHTA and FQGNSA. The CDR3 is 14 amino acids. The chain's CDR3 is CASSLTQMNTEAFF. The CDR3 DNA reads as TGTGCCAGCAGCTTAACGCAAATGAACACTGAAGCTTTCTTT.

This clonotype was observed a single time. Mismatch with germline at one junction end may stem from a read error. The gene calls are TRBV7-3 and TRBJ2-7, with D perhaps matching TRBD1 or TRBD2 (5 bases each). CDR1 SGHTA and CDR2 FQGTGA come from the germline V gene. The CDR3 contains 12 residues. The CDR3 loop reads CAGSQGRYERYF. Here the CDR3 DNA reads TGTGCCGGCAGCCAGGGACGGTACGAGCGGTACTTC.

J is TRBJ2-5 and V is TRBV2, with 11 nucleotides matching TRBD2. This CDR3 has 13 residues. Looked up from germline, CDR1 is SNHLY and CDR2 is FYNNEI. V lost 6 bases and J lost 4; bases outside the gene matches: 1. DNA for the CDR3: TGTGCCAGCAGGGGGACTAGCGGAGAGACCCAGTACTTC. Translated: CASRGTSGETQYF.

There are many counts of this clonotype. The chain couples TRBV9 to TRBJ2-5; unclear D gene. This CDR3 comprises 15 residues. CDR1 and CDR2 (germline): SGDLS, YYNGEE. Trimming left V 0 bases short and J 5 bases short, with 14 bases between. In nucleotides, the CDR3 is TGTGCCAGCAGCGTAGGATCGGTTAACGCGGAGACCCAGTACTTC. Translating it yields CASSVGSVNAETQYF.

V is TRBV5-1 and J is TRBJ1-4; D might be TRBD1 (5 bases). The germline gives CDR1 SGHRS, CDR2 YFSETQ. The CDR3 is made up of 16 amino acids. The V end was cut by 2 bases, the J end by 1 base, with 12 bases between. The CDR3 DNA is TGCGCCAGCAGCTTATTGGGGGGAGGAACTAATGAAAAACTGTTTTTT. This codes for CASSLLGGGTNEKLFF.

The chain couples TRBV11-1 to TRBJ2-5; D is unclear. V was clipped by 5 bases and J by 6 bases, with 10 bases between them. Germline V CDR1 and CDR2: SGHAT, FQDESV (reference sequence). The CDR3 is 12 residues long. The CDR3 coding sequence is TGTGCCAGCAGCGATGACTCACAGACCCAGTACTTC. It translates to CASSDDSQTQYF.

This clonotype appeared many times. The rearrangement uses TRBV6-4 and TRBJ2-3; D unresolved. The CDR3 loop spans 12 amino acids. V was shortened by 7 bases and J by 0 bases, with 5 bases between the two germline ends. CDR1 is MRHNA and CDR2 is SNTAGT in the germline V gene. The DNA for the CDR3 is TGTGCCAGCAACCGGAGCACAGATACGCAGTATTTT. It specifies CASNRSTDTQYF.

V is TRBV10-3 and J is TRBJ1-2; D uncertain. The germline CDR1 and CDR2 sequences are ENHRY and SYGVKD. This CDR3 has 16 amino acids. With 3 bases removed from V and 5 bases from J, the gap between germline ends came to 19 bases. As DNA, the CDR3 is TGTGCCATCAGTGACCCCGGGAGGGAACGCGGGTATGGCTACACCTTC. It yields the protein CAISDPGRERGYGYTF.

This clonotype was counted ten times or more. V is TRBV5-1 and J is TRBJ2-5; 14 bases align to TRBD2. CDR1 is SGHRS and CDR2 is YFSETQ in the germline V gene. The CDR3 extends over 17 amino acids. J was trimmed by 5 bases and V by 4 bases; bases with no gene match: 10. CDR3 sequence (DNA): TGCGCCAGCAGCGGAGGGACTAGCGGGAGTCCCGGGGAGACCCAGTACTTC. Amino acids: CASSGGTSGSPGETQYF.

This clonotype was recorded many times. This chain links TRBV19 with TRBJ2-3; D is possibly TRBD1 (5 bases). The CDR3 has 16 amino acids. The V end lost 5 bases, the J end lost 1 base, and 16 bases lay between the germline ends. The germline V gene has CDR1 LNHDA and CDR2 SQIVND (reference sequence). For the CDR3, the DNA is TGTGCCAGTAGTTCTTCAGGGCGACAACGCACAGATACGCAGTATTTT. This encodes CASSSSGRQRTDTQYF.

This clonotype was counted a single time. The V gene is TRBV10-3, the J gene TRBJ2-1; D may be TRBD2 (7 bases). Trimming stripped 0 bases from V and 9 bases from J, with 18 bases between. The CDR3 length is 16 residues. From germline, CDR1 is ENHRY and CDR2 SYGVKD. Here the CDR3 reads CAISESGLGGGSEQFF. CDR3 DNA: TGTGCCATCAGTGAGTCCGGACTAGGGGGAGGATCTGAGCAGTTCTTC.

This clonotype was observed a few times. This sequence joins TRBV28 and TRBJ2-2, with TRBD1 matching 7 bases. This CDR3 region has 16 residues. Germline V lookup: CDR1 MDHEN, CDR2 SYDVKM. Losses at the gene ends were 1 base for V and 3 bases for J; bases not matched to a gene: 5. The CDR3 DNA sequence: TGTGCCAGCAGTTTATCTTCCAGGGGGTACACCGGGGAGCTGTTTTTT. This gives the protein CASSLSSRGYTGELFF.

This clonotype was counted many times. The chain links TRBV7-2 to TRBJ2-5; no clear D. CDR1 and CDR2 from the germline V gene are SGHTA and FQGNSA. The CDR3 extends over 16 amino acids. V dropped 5 bases and J dropped 4 bases, with 20 bases sitting between them. CDR3 DNA: TGTGCCAGCAGCATGGGTTTGAGCAACACAGCAGAGACCCAGTACTTC. Translated, it gives CASSMGLSNTAETQYF. Full variable domain (outside the CDR3, taken from reference TRBV7-2 and TRBJ2-5): GAGVSQSPSNKVTEKGKDVELRCDPISGHTALYWYRQSLGQGLEFLIYFQGNSAPDKSGLPSDRFSAERTGGSVSTLTIQRTQQEDSAVYLCASSMGLSNTAETQYFGPGTRLLVL.

On this clonotype itself: The junction departs from germline at one end; a sequencing error may be responsible. In DNA form, the CDR3 reads TGTGCCTGCAGACGAACCCGACAGGGAACAAACTATGGCTACACCTTC. This encodes CACRRTRQGTNYGYTF. V and J are TRBV6-1 and TRBJ1-2, with TRBD1 matching over 7 bases. There are 16 residues in the CDR3. The germline CDR1 and CDR2 sequences are MNHNS and SASEGT.

This clonotype was detected once. The V gene is TRBV24-1, the J gene TRBJ2-5; D is undetermined. The CDR3 contains 13 residues. V was cut by 3 bases and J by 2 bases, with 6 bases left in between. Germline loops: CDR1 KGHDR, CDR2 SFDVKD. The CDR3, as DNA: TGTGCCACCAGTGATCAGATTCAAGAGACCCAGTACTTC. Its translation: CATSDQIQETQYF.

Note on this clonotype: No conserved phenylalanine or tryptophan is present at the end of the CDR3, so a read error is the likely explanation. This sequence joins TRBV24-1 and TRBJ2-3, with 7 positions matching TRBD2. V lost 7 bases and J lost 0; bases outside the gene matches: 3. The CDR3 runs 14 residues. From germline, CDR1 is KGHDR and CDR2 SFDVKD. CDR3 coding DNA: TGTGCCACCAGGACTAGCAGGAGCACAGATACGCAGTATTAT. Its translation is CATRTSRSTDTQYY.

This clonotype was found many times. The chain employs TRBV12-5 and TRBJ1-5; tentatively, D is TRBD1 (5 bases). The CDR3 loop spans 13 amino acids. V lost 6 bases to trimming and J lost 0 bases, with 6 bases between them. Germline V lookup: CDR1 LGHNT, CDR2 FRNRAP. This CDR3 reads CASGGGSNQPQHF. The CDR3 region has the DNA TGTGCTAGTGGCGGGGGTAGCAATCAGCCCCAGCATTTT. The full variable domain, with the rest looked up from reference TRBV12-5 and TRBJ1-5, is DARVTQTPRHKVTEMGQEVTMRCQPILGHNTVFWYRQTMMQGLELLAYFRNRAPLDDSGMPKDRFSAEMPDATLATLKIQPSEPRDSAVYFCASGGGSNQPQHFGDGTRLSIL.

This clonotype was picked up a small number of times. CDR3 sequence (DNA): TGTGCCAGCAGCCAAGCAGGGGAAAGCTATGGCTACACCTTC. Protein: CASSQAGESYGYTF. The V and J genes are TRBV3-1 and TRBJ1-2; a possible D gene is TRBD1 (6 bases). V dropped 1 base and J dropped 4 bases, with 10 bases sitting between them. The germline CDR1 and CDR2 sequences are LGHDT and YNNKEL (reference sequence). The CDR3 sequence is 14 residues long.

Many counts were recorded for this clonotype. V gene TRBV7-2 combines with J gene TRBJ2-2; maybe TRBD1 (5 bases). The CDR3 spans 15 residues. Trimming left V 1 base short and J 7 bases short, with 13 bases between. Germline CDR1 SGHTA, CDR2 FQGNSA. The CDR3 nucleotides read TGTGCCAGCAGCTTAGTTAGGGGTTCGGGCGGGGAGCTGTTTTTT. Translating gives CASSLVRGSGGELFF.

Turning to this clonotype: One base away lies a much larger clone, so this may be a sequencing read error. The V and J genes are TRBV6-1 and TRBJ2-7; no reliable D call. The germline V gene encodes CDR1 MNHNS and CDR2 SASEGT. The length of the CDR3 is 16 residues. With 5 bases removed from V and 0 bases from J, the gap between germline ends came to 17 bases. CDR3 DNA sequence: TGTGCCAGCAGTACGTACGTCAGGACGTCCTCCTACGAGCAGTACTTC. Amino acid sequence: CASSTYVRTSSYEQYF.

The rearrangement links TRBV7-2 to TRBJ2-7; the D is unclear. The CDR3 extends over 15 amino acids. Germline assignment: CDR1 SGHTA and CDR2 FQGNSA. V dropped 5 bases and J dropped 0 bases, with 14 bases sitting between them. The CDR3 coding sequence is TGTGCCAGCAGCCACCGGCGAGTTAGCTCCTACGAGCAGTACTTC. Encoded protein: CASSHRRVSSYEQYF.